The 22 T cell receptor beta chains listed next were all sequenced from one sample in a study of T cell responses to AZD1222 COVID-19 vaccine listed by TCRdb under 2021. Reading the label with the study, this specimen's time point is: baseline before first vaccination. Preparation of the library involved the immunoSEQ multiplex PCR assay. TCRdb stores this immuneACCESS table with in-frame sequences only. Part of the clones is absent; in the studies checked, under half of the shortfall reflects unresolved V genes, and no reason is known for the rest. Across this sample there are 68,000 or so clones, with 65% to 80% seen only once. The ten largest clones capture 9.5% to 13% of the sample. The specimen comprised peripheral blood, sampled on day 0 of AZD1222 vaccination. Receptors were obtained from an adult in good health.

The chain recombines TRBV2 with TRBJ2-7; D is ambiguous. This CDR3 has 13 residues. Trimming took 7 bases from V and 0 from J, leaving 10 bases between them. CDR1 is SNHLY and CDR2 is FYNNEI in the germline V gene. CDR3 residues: CASMMGNSYEQYF. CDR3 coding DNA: TGTGCCAGCATGATGGGGAACTCCTACGAGCAGTACTTC.

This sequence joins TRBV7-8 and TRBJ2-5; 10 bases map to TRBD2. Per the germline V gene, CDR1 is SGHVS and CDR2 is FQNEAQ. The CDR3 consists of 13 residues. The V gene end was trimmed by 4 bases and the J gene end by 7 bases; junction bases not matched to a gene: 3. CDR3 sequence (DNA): TGTGCCAGCAGCTCTGGACTAGCGGTGACCCAGTACTTC. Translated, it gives CASSSGLAVTQYF.

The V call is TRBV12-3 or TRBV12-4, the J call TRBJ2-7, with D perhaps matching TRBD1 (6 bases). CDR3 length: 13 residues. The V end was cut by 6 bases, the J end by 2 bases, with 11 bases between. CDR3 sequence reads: CASRTTGTYEQYF. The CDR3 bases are TGTGCCAGCAGGACTACAGGGACCTACGAGCAGTACTTC.

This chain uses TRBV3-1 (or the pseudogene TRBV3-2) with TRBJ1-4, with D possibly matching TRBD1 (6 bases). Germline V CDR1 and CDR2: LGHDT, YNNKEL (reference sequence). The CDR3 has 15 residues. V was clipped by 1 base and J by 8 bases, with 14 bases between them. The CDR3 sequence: CASSQGYQGNEKLFF. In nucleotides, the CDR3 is TGTGCCAGCAGCCAAGGTTACCAGGGGAACGAAAAACTGTTTTTT.

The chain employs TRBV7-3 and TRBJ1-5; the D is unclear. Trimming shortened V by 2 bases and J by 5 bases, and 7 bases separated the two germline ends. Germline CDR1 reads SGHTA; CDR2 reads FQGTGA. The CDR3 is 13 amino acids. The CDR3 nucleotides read TGTGCCAGCAGCTTACAGGCGGATCAGCCCCAGCATTTT. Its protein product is CASSLQADQPQHF.

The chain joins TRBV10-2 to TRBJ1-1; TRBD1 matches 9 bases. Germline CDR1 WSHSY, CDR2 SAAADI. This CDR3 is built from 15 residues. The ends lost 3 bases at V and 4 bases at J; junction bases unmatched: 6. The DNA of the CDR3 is TGCGCCAGCAGTGAACCGGGACAGGGAACCACTGAAGCTTTCTTT. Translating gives CASSEPGQGTTEAFF.

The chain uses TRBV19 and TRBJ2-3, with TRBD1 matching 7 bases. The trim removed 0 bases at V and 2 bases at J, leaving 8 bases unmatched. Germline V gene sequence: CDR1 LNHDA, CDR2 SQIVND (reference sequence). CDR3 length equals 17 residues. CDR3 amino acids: CASSIDVAGGLTDTQYF. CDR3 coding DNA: TGTGCCAGTAGTATAGATGTGGCAGGGGGTCTCACAGATACGCAGTATTTT. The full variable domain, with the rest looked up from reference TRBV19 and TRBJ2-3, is DGGITQSPKYLFRKEGQNVTLSCEQNLNHDAMYWYRQDPGQGLRLIYYSQIVNDFQKGDIAEGYSVSREKKESFPLTVTSAQKNPTAFYLCASSIDVAGGLTDTQYFGPGTRLTVL.

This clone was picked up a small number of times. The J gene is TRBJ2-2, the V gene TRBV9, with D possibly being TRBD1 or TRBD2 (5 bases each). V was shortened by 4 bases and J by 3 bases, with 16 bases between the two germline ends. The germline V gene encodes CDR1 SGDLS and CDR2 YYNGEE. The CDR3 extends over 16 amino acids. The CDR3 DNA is TGTGCCAGCAGCCCAGCCCCACTGGGGGACACCGGGGAGCTGTTTTTT. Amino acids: CASSPAPLGDTGELFF.

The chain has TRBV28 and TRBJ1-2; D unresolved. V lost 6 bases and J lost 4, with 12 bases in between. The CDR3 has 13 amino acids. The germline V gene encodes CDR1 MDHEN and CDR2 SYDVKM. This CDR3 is CASRLKGVYGYTF. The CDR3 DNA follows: TGTGCCAGCAGACTGAAGGGAGTCTATGGCTACACCTTC.

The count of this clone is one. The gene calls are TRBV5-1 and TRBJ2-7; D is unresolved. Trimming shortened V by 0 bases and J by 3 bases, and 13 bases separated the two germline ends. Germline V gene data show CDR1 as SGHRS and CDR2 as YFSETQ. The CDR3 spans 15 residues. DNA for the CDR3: TGCGCCAGCAGCTTGGCCGAAGGGAACCGCTACGAGCAGTACTTC. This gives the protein CASSLAEGNRYEQYF. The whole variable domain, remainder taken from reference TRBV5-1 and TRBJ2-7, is KAGVTQTPRYLIKTRGQQVTLSCSPISGHRSVSWYQQTPGQGLQFLFEYFSETQRNKGNFPGRFSGRQFSNSRSEMNVSTLELGDSALYLCASSLAEGNRYEQYFGPGTRLTVT.

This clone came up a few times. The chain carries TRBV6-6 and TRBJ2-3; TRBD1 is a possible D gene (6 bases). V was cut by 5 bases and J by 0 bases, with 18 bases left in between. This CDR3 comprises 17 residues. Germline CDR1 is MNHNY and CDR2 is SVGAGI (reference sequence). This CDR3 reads CASSLETGAVSTDTQYF. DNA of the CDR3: TGTGCCAGCAGTCTAGAGACAGGAGCCGTTAGCACAGATACGCAGTATTTT.

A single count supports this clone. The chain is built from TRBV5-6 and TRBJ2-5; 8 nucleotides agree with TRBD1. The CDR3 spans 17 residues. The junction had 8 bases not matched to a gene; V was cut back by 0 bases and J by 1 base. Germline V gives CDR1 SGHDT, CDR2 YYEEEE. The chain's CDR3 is CASSLDPGQVVQETQYF. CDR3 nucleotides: TGTGCCAGCAGCTTGGATCCGGGACAGGTTGTCCAAGAGACCCAGTACTTC.

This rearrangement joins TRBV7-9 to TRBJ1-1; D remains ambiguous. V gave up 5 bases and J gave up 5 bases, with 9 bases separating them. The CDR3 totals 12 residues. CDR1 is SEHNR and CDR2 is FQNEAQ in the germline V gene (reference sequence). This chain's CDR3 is CASSTYGTEAFF. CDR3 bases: TGTGCCAGCAGCACCTACGGGACTGAAGCTTTCTTT.

The CDR3 reads CAWALSLYGYTF. CDR3 DNA sequence: TGTGCCTGGGCCCTTTCTCTATATGGCTACACCTTC. This chain joins TRBV30 and TRBJ1-2; no clear D. CDR3 length: 12 amino acids. The V end lost 5 bases, the J end lost 5 bases, and 12 bases lay between the germline ends. Germline V gives CDR1 GTSNPN, CDR2 SVGIG (reference sequence).

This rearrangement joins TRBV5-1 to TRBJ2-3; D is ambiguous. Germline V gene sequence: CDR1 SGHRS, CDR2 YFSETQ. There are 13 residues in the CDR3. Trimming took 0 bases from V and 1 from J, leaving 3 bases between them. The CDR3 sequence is CASSLGGTDTQYF. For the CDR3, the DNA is TGCGCCAGCAGCTTGGGGGGCACAGATACGCAGTATTTT.

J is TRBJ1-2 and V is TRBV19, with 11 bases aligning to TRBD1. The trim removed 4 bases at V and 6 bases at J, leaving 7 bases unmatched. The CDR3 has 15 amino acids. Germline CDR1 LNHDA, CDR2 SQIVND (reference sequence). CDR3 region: CASSKRTGGEDGYTF. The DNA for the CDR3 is TGTGCCAGTAGTAAAAGGACAGGGGGCGAGGATGGCTACACCTTC.

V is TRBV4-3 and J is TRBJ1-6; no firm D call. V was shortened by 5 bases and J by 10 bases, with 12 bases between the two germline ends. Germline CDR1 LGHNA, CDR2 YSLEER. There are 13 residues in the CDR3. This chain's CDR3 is CASSNNRNSPLHF. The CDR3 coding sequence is TGCGCCAGCAGCAATAATCGGAACTCACCCCTCCACTTT.

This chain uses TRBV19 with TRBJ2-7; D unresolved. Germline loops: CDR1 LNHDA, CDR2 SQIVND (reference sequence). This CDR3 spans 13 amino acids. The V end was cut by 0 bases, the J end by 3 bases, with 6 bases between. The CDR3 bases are TGTGCCAGTAGTATAGAGGCCAGCTACGAGCAGTACTTC. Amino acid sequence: CASSIEASYEQYF. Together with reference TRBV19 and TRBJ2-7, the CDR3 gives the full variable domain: DGGITQSPKYLFRKEGQNVTLSCEQNLNHDAMYWYRQDPGQGLRLIYYSQIVNDFQKGDIAEGYSVSREKKESFPLTVTSAQKNPTAFYLCASSIEASYEQYFGPGTRLTVT.

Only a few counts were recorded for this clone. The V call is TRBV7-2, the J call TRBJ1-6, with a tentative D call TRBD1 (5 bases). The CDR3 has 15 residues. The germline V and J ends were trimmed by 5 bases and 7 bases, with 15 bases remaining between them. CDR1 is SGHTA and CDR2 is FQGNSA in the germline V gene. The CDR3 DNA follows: TGTGCCAGCAGCCGGACCTCGACAGCCAATTCACCCCTCCACTTT. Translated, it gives CASSRTSTANSPLHF.

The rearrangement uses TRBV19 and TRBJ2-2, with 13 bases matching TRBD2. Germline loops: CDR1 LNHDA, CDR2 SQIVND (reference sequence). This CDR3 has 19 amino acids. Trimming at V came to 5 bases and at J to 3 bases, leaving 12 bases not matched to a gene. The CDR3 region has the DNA TGTGCCAGTAGTCCTATGACGATACTAGCGGGGGGGCACACCGGGGAGCTGTTTTTT. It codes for CASSPMTILAGGHTGELFF.

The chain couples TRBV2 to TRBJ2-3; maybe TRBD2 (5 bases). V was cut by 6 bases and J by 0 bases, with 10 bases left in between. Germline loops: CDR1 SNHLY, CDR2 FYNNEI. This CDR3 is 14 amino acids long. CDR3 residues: CASSSDSSTDTQYF. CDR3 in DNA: TGTGCCAGCAGCTCGGACTCTAGCACAGATACGCAGTATTTT.

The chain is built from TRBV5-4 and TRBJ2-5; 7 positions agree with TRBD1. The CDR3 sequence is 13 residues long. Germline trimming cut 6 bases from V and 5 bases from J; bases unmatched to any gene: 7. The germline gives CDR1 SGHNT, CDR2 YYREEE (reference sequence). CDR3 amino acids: CASTLDRVETQYF. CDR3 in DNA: TGTGCCAGCACCCTCGACAGGGTTGAGACCCAGTACTTC.